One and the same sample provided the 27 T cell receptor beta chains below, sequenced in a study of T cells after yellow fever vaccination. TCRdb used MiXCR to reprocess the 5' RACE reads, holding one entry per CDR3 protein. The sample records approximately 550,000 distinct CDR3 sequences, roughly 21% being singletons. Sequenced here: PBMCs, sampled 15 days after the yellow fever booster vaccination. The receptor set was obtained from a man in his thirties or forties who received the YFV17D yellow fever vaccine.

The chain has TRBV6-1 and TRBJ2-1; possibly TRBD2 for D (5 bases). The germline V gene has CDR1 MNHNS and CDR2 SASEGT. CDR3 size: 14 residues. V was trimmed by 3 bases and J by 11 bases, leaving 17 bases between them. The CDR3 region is CASSEEETGNQQFF. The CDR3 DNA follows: TGTGCCAGCAGTGAGGAGGAGACGGGGAATCAGCAGTTCTTC.

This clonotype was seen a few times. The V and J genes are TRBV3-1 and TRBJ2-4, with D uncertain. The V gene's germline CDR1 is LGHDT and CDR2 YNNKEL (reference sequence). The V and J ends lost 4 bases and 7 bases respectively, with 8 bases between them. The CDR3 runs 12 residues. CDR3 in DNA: TGTGCCAGCAGCCTCACGGGTAACATTCAGTACTTC. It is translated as CASSLTGNIQYF.

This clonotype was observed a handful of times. The chain's CDR3 is CSARLDSTDTQYF. The CDR3 DNA is TGCAGTGCTAGACTGGACAGCACAGATACGCAGTATTTT. The chain has TRBV20-1 and TRBJ2-3; D is uncertain. V was trimmed by 2 bases and J by 0 bases, leaving 6 bases between them. This CDR3 is built from 13 residues. CDR1 DFQATT and CDR2 SNEGSKA come from the germline V gene (reference sequence).

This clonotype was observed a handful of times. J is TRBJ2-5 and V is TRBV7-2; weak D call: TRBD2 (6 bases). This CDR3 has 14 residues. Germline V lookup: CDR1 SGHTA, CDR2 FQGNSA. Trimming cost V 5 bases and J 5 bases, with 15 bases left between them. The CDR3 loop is CASSIGGREETQYF. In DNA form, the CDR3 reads TGTGCCAGCAGCATCGGGGGACGCGAGGAGACCCAGTACTTC.

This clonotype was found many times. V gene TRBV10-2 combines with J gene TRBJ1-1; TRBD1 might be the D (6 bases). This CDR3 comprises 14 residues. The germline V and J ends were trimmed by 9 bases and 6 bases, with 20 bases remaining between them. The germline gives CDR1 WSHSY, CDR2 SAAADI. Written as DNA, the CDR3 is TGCGCCAGTGTGGGGGGGGCAGGGAGACCTGAAGCTTTCTTT. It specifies CASVGGAGRPEAFF.

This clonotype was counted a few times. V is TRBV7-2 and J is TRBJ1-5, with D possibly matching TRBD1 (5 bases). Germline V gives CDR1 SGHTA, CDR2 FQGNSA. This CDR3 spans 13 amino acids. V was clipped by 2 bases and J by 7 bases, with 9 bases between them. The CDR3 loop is CASSLLQGQPQHF. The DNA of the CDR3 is TGTGCCAGCAGCTTACTTCAGGGACAGCCCCAGCATTTT. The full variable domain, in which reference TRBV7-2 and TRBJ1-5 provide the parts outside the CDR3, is GAGVSQSPSNKVTEKGKDVELRCDPISGHTALYWYRQSLGQGLEFLIYFQGNSAPDKSGLPSDRFSAERTGGSVSTLTIQRTQQEDSAVYLCASSLLQGQPQHFGDGTRLSIL.

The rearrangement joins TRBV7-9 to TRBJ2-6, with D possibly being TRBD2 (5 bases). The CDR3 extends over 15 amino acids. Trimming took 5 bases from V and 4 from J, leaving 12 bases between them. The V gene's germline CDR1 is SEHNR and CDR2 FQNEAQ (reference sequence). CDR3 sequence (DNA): TGTGCCAGCAGCGTCGCCACGGGAGGGGCCAACGTCCTGACTTTC. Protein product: CASSVATGGANVLTF.

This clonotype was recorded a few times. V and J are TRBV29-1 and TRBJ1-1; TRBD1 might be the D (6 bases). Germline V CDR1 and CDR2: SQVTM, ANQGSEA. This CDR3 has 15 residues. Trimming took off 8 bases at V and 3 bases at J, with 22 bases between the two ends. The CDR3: CSPSGLGGSDTEAFF. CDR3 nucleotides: TGCAGCCCCTCGGGGCTGGGGGGCAGTGACACTGAAGCTTTCTTT.

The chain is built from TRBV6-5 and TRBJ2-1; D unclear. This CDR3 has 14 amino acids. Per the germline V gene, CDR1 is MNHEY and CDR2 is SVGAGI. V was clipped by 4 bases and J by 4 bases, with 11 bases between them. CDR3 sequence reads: CASSWTATYNEQFF. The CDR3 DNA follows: TGTGCCAGCAGTTGGACGGCCACATACAATGAGCAGTTCTTC.

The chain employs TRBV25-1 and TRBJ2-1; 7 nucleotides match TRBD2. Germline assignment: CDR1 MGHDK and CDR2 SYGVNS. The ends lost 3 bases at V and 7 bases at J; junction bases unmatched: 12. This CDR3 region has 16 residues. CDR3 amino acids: CASSDPGTTMWNEQFF. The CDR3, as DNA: TGTGCCAGCAGTGACCCCGGGACTACAATGTGGAATGAGCAGTTCTTC.

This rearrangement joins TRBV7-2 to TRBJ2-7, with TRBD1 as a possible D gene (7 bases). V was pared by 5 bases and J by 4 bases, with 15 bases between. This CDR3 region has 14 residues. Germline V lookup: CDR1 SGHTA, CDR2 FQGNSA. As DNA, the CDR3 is TGTGCCAGCAGCCCATCGACAGGGAGGTACGAGCAGTACTTC. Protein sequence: CASSPSTGRYEQYF.

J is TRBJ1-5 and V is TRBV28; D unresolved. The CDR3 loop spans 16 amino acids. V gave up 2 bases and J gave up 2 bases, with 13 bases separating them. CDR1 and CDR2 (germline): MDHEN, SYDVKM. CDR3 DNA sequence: TGTGCCAGCAGTTTAGACCAAGATAATGGCAATCAGCCCCAGCATTTT. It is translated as CASSLDQDNGNQPQHF. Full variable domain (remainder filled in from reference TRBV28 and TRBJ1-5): DVKVTQSSRYLVKRTGEKVFLECVQDMDHENMFWYRQDPGLGLRLIYFSYDVKMKEKGDIPEGYSVSREKKERFSLILESASTNQTSMYLCASSLDQDNGNQPQHFGDGTRLSIL.

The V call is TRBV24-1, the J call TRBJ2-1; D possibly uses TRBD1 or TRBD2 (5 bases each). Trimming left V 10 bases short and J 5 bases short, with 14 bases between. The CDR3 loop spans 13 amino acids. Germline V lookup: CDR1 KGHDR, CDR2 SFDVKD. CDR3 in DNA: TGTGCCACGATGGGACGGACCGACAATGAGCAGTTCTTC. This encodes CATMGRTDNEQFF.

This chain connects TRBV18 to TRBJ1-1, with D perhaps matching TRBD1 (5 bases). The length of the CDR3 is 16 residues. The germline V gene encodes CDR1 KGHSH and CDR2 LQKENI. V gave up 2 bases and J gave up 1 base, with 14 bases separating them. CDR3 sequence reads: CASSPVLGVKNTEAFF. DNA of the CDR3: TGTGCCAGCTCACCAGTTCTGGGGGTTAAGAACACTGAAGCTTTCTTT.

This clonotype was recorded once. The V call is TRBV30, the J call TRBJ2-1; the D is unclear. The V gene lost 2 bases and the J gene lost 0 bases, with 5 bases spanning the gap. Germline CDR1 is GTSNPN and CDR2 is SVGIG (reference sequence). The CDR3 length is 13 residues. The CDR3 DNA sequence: TGTGCCTGGAGTAAGAGCTCCTACAATGAGCAGTTCTTC. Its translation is CAWSKSSYNEQFF.

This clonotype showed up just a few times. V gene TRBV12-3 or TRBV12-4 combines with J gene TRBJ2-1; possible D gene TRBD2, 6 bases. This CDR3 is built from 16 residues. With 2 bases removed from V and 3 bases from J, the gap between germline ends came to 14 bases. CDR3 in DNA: TGTGCCAGCAGTTTAACTGCCGGGAGAATCTACAATGAGCAGTTCTTC. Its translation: CASSLTAGRIYNEQFF.

The CDR3 region is CSALPRDRQYF. CDR3 bases: TGCAGTGCCCTCCCCCGGGACAGGCAGTATTTT. The chain recombines TRBV20-1 with TRBJ2-3, with 7 bases fitting TRBD1. Germline CDR1 is DFQATT and CDR2 is SNEGSKA (reference sequence). The length of the CDR3 is 11 residues. Unmatched junction bases numbered 8, after V lost 6 bases and J lost 11 bases.

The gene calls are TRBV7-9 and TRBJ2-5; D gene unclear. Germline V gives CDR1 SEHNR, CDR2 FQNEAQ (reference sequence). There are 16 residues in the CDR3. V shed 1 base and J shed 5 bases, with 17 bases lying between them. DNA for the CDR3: TGTGCCAGCAGCTTAGAAGGGAAAACAATCCGGGAGACCCAGTACTTC. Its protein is CASSLEGKTIRETQYF.

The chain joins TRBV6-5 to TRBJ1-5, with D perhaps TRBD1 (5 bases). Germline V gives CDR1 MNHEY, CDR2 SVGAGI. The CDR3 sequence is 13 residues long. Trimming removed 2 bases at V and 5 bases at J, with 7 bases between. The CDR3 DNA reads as TGTGCCAGCAGTTACCGGGGGGATCAGCCCCAGCATTTT. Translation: CASSYRGDQPQHF.

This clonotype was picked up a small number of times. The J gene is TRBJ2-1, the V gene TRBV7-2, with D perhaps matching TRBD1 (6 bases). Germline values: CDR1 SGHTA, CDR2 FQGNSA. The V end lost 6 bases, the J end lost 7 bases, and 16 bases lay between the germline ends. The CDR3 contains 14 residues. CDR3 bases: TGTGCCAGCAGTCTCGACCAGGGGTTTAATGAGCAGTTCTTC. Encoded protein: CASSLDQGFNEQFF.

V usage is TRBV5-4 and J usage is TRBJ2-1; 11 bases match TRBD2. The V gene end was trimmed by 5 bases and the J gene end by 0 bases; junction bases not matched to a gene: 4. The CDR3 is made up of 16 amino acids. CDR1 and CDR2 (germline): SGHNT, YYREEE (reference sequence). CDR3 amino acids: CASRRLAGSSYNEQFF. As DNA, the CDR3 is TGTGCCAGCAGGCGACTAGCGGGAAGCTCCTACAATGAGCAGTTCTTC.

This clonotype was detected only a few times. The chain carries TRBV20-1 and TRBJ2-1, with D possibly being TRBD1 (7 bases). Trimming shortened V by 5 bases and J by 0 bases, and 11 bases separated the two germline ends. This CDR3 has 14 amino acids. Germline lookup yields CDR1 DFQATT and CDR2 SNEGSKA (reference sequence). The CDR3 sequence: CSAPRGDSYNEQFF. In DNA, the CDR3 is TGCAGTGCTCCCAGGGGGGACTCCTACAATGAGCAGTTCTTC.

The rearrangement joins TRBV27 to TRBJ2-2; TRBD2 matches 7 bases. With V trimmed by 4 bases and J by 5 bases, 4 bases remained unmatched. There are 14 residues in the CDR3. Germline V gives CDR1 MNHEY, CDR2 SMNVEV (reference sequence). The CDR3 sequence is CASSSWTRTGELFF. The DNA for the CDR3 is TGTGCCAGCAGTTCCTGGACTAGAACCGGGGAGCTGTTTTTT.

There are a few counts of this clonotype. The CDR3 DNA follows: TGTGCCAGCAGCTTTCAAGGACAAACGCAAGAGACCCAGTACTTC. Translated: CASSFQGQTQETQYF. This chain uses TRBV7-2 with TRBJ2-5; possible D gene TRBD1, 5 bases. Trimming took off 3 bases at V and 2 bases at J, with 13 bases between the two ends. Germline loops: CDR1 SGHTA, CDR2 FQGNSA. The CDR3 covers 15 residues.

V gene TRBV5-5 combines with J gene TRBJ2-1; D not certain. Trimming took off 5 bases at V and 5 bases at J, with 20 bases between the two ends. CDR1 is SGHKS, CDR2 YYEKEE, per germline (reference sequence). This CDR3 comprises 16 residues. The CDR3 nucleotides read TGTGCCAGCAGTCCCTTGGGGTCAGTTGCCCACAATGAGCAGTTCTTC. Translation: CASSPLGSVAHNEQFF. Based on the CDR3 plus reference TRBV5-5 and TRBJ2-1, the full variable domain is DAGVTQSPTHLIKTRGQQVTLRCSPISGHKSVSWYQQVLGQGPQFIFQYYEKEERGRGNFPDRFSARQFPNYSSELNVNALLLGDSALYLCASSPLGSVAHNEQFFGPGTRLTVL.

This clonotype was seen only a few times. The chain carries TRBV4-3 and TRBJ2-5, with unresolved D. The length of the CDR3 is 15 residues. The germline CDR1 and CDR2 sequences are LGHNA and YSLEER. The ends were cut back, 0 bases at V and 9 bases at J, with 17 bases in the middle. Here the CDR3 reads CASSQDMATAASQYF. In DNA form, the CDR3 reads TGCGCCAGCAGCCAAGATATGGCGACCGCGGCGTCCCAGTACTTC.

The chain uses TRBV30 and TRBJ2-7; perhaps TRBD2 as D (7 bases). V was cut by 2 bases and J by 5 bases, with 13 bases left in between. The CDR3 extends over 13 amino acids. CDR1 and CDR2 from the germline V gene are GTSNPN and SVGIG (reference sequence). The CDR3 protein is CAWSPGGIDEQYF. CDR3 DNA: TGTGCCTGGAGTCCGGGGGGCATCGACGAGCAGTACTTC.